This T cell receptor beta chain was identified in a study of T-cell reconstitution after alpha-beta-depleted transplantation in children. Study conclusions and caveats: Diversity of TCRbeta at day 60 was high in some patients, arising from surviving recipient T cells and thymic progenitors. By about two months after transplant, alpha-beta T cells reportedly arose from several hundred graft clones that had expanded. T-cell numbers and diversity, one year after transplant, stemmed largely from T cells that were newly produced.

During its preparation, the TCRbeta library received unique molecular identifiers. TCRdb fed the PCR reads into MiXCR, producing one record per CDR3 protein. The sample lists fewer than 750,000 distinct CDR3 sequences, about 23% occurring once. Regarding this clonotype: What it recognizes is unknown.

Trimming cost V 3 bases and J 2 bases, with 13 bases left between them. The CDR3 extends over 15 amino acids. The source material was PBMCs, mostly from graft donor cells, sampled 360 days after TCRalphabeta/CD19-depleted stem cell transplant. This sequence joins TRBV12-3 or TRBV12-4 and TRBJ2-5; no definite D call. The sequence derives from a boy younger than two who had a stem cell transplant for acute myeloid leukemia, so the T cells may come from the graft donor. The CDR3 here is CASSFFDNRQETQYF. In nucleotides, the CDR3 is TGTGCCAGCAGTTTTTTCGACAACCGTCAAGAGACCCAGTACTTC.